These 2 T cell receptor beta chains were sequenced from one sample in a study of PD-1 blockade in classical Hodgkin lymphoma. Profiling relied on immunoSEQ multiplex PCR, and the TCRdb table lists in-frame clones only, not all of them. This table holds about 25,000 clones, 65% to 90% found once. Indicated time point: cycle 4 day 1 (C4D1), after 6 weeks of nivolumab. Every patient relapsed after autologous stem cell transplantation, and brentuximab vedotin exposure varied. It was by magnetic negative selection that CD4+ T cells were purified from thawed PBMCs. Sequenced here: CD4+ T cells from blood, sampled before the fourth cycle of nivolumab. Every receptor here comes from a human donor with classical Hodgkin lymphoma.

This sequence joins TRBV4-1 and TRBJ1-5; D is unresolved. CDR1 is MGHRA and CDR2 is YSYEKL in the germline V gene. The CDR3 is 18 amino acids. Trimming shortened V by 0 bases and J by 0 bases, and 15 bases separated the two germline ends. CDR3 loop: CASSQERTGAYSNQPQHF. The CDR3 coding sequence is TGCGCCAGCAGCCAAGAGAGGACTGGAGCGTATAGCAATCAGCCCCAGCATTTT.

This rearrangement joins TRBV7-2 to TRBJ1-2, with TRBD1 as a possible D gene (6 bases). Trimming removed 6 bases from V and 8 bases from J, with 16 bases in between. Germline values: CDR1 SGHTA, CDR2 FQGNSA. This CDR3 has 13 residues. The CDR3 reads CASSQGGLGGYTF. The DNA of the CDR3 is TGTGCCAGCAGTCAAGGGGGGTTAGGGGGCTACACCTTC.